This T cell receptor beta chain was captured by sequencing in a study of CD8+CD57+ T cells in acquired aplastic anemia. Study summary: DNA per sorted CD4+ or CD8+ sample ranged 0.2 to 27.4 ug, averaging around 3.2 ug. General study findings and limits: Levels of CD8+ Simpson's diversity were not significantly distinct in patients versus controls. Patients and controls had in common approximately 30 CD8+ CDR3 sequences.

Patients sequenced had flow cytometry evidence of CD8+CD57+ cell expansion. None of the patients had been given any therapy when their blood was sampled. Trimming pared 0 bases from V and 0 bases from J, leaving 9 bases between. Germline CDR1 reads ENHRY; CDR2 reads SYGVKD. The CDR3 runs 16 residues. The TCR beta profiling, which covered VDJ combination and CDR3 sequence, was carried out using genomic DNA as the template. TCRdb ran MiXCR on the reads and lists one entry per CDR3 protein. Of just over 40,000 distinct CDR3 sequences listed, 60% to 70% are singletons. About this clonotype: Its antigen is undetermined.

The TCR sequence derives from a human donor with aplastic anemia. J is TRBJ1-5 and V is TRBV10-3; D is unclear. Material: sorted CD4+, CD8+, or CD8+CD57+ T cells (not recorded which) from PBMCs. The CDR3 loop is CAISESNADSNQPQHF. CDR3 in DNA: TGTGCCATCAGTGAGTCGAATGCAGATAGCAATCAGCCCCAGCATTTT.